This TCR beta chain is from a study of blood T cell repertoires in COVID-19. Overall study: What the recovered Cohort 3 donors had was two negative PCRs, clearance, or symptom resolution.

The assay was immunoSEQ multiplex PCR, and TCRdb's table has in-frame clones only and misses some. The table includes roughly 190,000 clones, 85% to 90% detected once. The V segment lost 5 bases and the J segment 9 bases; nucleotides outside the gene matches: 6. The CDR3 covers 12 residues. CDR1 is SGHAT and CDR2 is FQNNGV in the germline V gene. Participant-reported clinical history was the basis for cohort assignment. The chain couples TRBV11-2 to TRBJ1-2; 7 nucleotides align to TRBD1. The sample comprised PBMCs or T cells enriched from blood (not recorded which). The origin of this receptor is a woman aged 40 to 55 in a cohort exposed to, infected with or recovered from COVID-19 (not recorded which). The CDR3 sequence: CASSARDSRYTF. The CDR3 DNA sequence: TGTGCCAGCAGCGCCCGGGACAGTCGCTACACCTTC.